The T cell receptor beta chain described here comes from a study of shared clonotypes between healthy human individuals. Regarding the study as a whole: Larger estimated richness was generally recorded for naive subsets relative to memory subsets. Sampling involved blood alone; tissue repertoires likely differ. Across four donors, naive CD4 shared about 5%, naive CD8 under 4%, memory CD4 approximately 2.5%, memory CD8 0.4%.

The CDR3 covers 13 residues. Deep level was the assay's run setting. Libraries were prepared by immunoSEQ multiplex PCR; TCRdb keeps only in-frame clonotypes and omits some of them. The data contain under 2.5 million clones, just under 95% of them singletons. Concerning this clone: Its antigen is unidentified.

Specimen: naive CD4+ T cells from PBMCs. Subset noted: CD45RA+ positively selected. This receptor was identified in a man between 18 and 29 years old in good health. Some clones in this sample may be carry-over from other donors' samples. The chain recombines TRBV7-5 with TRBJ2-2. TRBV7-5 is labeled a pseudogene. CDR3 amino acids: CARSLDADGELFF. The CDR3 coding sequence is TGTGCCAGAAGCTTAGACGCCGACGGGGAGCTGTTTTTT.